A single sample is the source of the 21 T cell receptor beta chains below, sequenced in a study of shared clonotypes between healthy human individuals. Generated by immunoSEQ multiplex PCR, the TCRdb table keeps only in-frame clones and is missing some. The sample carries around 2,000,000 clones, about 92% recorded once. It was CD45RO-negative cells, positively selected for CCR7, that made up naive CD8 cells, with terminally differentiated effector memory CD45RA+ cells excluded. Sequencing used naive CD8+ T cells from PBMCs. Source of these receptors: a young man in good health. Some clones in this sample may be carry-over from other donors' samples.

The genes are TRBV9 and TRBJ2-1, with TRBD1 identical over 7 bases. The CDR3 contains 14 residues. V was pared by 4 bases and J by 4 bases, with 5 bases of the junction left unmatched. In germline, CDR1 is SGDLS, CDR2 YYNGEE. CDR3 sequence reads: CASSTRDSYNEQFF. Here the CDR3 DNA reads TGTGCCAGCAGCACCCGGGACAGTTACAATGAGCAGTTCTTC.

Here the CDR3 reads CASSLGTGAGFSYEQYF. Here the CDR3 DNA reads TGTGCCAGCAGCTTGGGGACGGGTGCGGGATTCTCCTACGAGCAGTACTTC. This sequence joins TRBV5-6 and TRBJ2-7, with D perhaps TRBD2 (6 bases). CDR1 and CDR2 from the germline V gene are SGHDT and YYEEEE. There are 17 residues in the CDR3. Deletions cut 0 bases from V and 0 bases from J, with 16 bases between.

V is TRBV10-3 and J is TRBJ2-3; weak D call: TRBD1 (5 bases). V was shortened by 9 bases and J by 4 bases, with 11 bases between the two germline ends. The CDR3 is made up of 12 amino acids. Germline V CDR1 and CDR2: ENHRY, SYGVKD. The CDR3 nucleotides are TGTGCCATACAGGAGCCCCCAGATACGCAGTATTTT. Encoded protein: CAIQEPPDTQYF.

The count of this clone is one. The same CDR3 can be traced to other DNA sequences in this sample. The rearrangement joins TRBV6-5 to TRBJ2-7; the D gene is possibly TRBD1 (6 bases). This CDR3 has 14 residues. The V end lost 2 bases, the J end lost 3 bases, and 11 bases lay between the germline ends. CDR1 is MNHEY, CDR2 SVGAGI, per germline. The CDR3 loop is CASSYGRGGYEQYF. The CDR3 DNA reads TGTGCCAGCAGTTACGGCAGAGGGGGCTACGAGCAGTACTTC.

V gene TRBV7-9 combines with J gene TRBJ2-3, with 13 bases matching TRBD2. Germline values: CDR1 SEHNR, CDR2 FQNEAQ (reference sequence). The V segment lost 6 bases and the J segment 3 bases; nucleotides outside the gene matches: 3. CDR3 size: 15 residues. CDR3 region: CASSTTSGRTDTQYF. CDR3 nucleotides: TGTGCCAGCAGTACGACTAGCGGGAGGACAGATACGCAGTATTTT.

V usage is TRBV27 and J usage is TRBJ2-7; a possible D gene is TRBD2 (5 bases). The V and J ends lost 6 bases and 7 bases respectively, with 19 bases between them. Looked up from germline, CDR1 is MNHEY and CDR2 is SMNVEV (reference sequence). The CDR3 has 14 amino acids. CDR3 DNA: TGTGCCAGCAGAGTAGGGAGCTTCTCCGGGGAGCAGTACTTC. Translation: CASRVGSFSGEQYF.

V is TRBV18 and J is TRBJ2-7, with 8 bases matching TRBD2. Per germline, CDR1 KGHSH and CDR2 LQKENI. J lost 6 bases, V lost 4 bases, and 11 bases had no gene match. This CDR3 has 15 amino acids. In nucleotides, the CDR3 is TGTGCCAGCTCACTCGGGAGTAGCGGGAAGGGCGAGCAGTACTTC. Translated: CASSLGSSGKGEQYF.

This clone has only one observation. This chain connects TRBV6-1 to TRBJ2-7, with 11 bases aligning to TRBD1. V was pared by 6 bases and J by 2 bases, with 6 bases of the junction left unmatched. Germline V CDR1 and CDR2: MNHNS, SASEGT. The CDR3 is 15 residues long. The CDR3 nucleotides read TGTGCCAGCAGACTCAAGGGACAGGGGGCCTACGAGCAGTACTTC. Translated: CASRLKGQGAYEQYF.

The V call is TRBV5-8, the J call TRBJ2-4; TRBD1 or TRBD2 may be the D gene (6 bases each). The V end lost 1 base, the J end lost 1 base, and 15 bases lay between the germline ends. The CDR3 contains 17 residues. The germline V gene encodes CDR1 SGHTS and CDR2 YDEGEE. The CDR3 loop reads CASSLWGAQGAKNIQYF. CDR3 DNA sequence: TGTGCCAGCAGCTTGTGGGGGGCCCAAGGTGCCAAAAACATTCAGTACTTC.

In DNA, the CDR3 is TGTGCCAGCAGTTTCTCTAGAATCAACGAGCAGTACTTC. Protein product: CASSFSRINEQYF. The chain is built from TRBV27 and TRBJ2-7; D gene ambiguous. V gave up 3 bases and J gave up 5 bases, with 11 bases separating them. Germline V lookup: CDR1 MNHEY, CDR2 SMNVEV (reference sequence). This CDR3 comprises 13 residues.

The V and J genes are TRBV4-1 and TRBJ2-7; D perhaps matches TRBD2 (6 bases). The CDR3 runs 14 residues. Germline CDR1 reads MGHRA; CDR2 reads YSYEKL. The V end was cut by 2 bases, the J end by 7 bases, with 15 bases between. This CDR3 is CASSQIGGDEEQYF. Written as DNA, the CDR3 is TGCGCCAGCAGCCAAATAGGCGGGGACGAGGAGCAGTACTTC.

The chain is built from TRBV2 and TRBJ1-2; a possible D gene is TRBD1 (5 bases). The CDR3 is made up of 16 amino acids. Per germline, CDR1 SNHLY and CDR2 FYNNEI. Deletions cut 7 bases from V and 3 bases from J, with 21 bases between. The chain's CDR3 is CASKPGPLAAYYGYTF. In DNA, the CDR3 is TGTGCCAGCAAGCCGGGGCCCTTGGCAGCCTACTATGGCTACACCTTC.

The CDR3 bases are TGCGCCAGCAGCCCCCCCTCAGTAGGGTCCCAAGAGACCCAGTACTTC. Its translation is CASSPPSVGSQETQYF. This chain uses TRBV5-1 with TRBJ2-5; D uncertain. Germline V gene sequence: CDR1 SGHRS, CDR2 YFSETQ. CDR3 length equals 16 residues. V dropped 4 bases and J dropped 1 base, with 17 bases sitting between them.

Details on this clone: Within the sample, other DNA sequences also encode this same CDR3. The chain carries TRBV9 and TRBJ2-2, with 8 bases fitting TRBD1. The junction had 0 bases not matched to a gene; V was cut back by 4 bases and J by 4 bases. There are 13 residues in the CDR3. The germline CDR1 and CDR2 sequences are SGDLS and YYNGEE. The CDR3 sequence is CASSTGGTGELFF. The CDR3 coding sequence is TGTGCCAGCAGCACAGGGGGCACCGGGGAGCTGTTTTTT. The full variable domain, rest sourced from reference TRBV9 and TRBJ2-2, is DSGVTQTPKHLITATGQRVTLRCSPRSGDLSVYWYQQSLDQGLQFLIQYYNGEERAKGNILERFSAQQFPDLHSELNLSSLELGDSALYFCASSTGGTGELFFGEGSRLTVL.

The rearrangement uses TRBV11-2 and TRBJ2-3; D is unresolved. The V end lost 0 bases, the J end lost 1 base, and 11 bases lay between the germline ends. The germline CDR1 and CDR2 sequences are SGHAT and FQNNGV. The length of the CDR3 is 16 residues. The CDR3 spells CASSLEVWAGTDTQYF. The CDR3 nucleotides read TGTGCCAGCAGCTTAGAGGTATGGGCGGGCACAGATACGCAGTATTTT.

The chain joins TRBV7-6 to TRBJ2-1, with 7 bases that match TRBD2. CDR3 length equals 12 residues. Trimming cost V 5 bases and J 15 bases; bases outside gene matches: 10. In germline, CDR1 is SGHVS, CDR2 FNYEAQ. The CDR3 nucleotides read TGTGCCAGCAGCCCCGACGGGCGGGAGTGGTTCTTC. Translation gives CASSPDGREWFF.

The chain carries TRBV6-5 and TRBJ2-7; 9 nucleotides line up with TRBD2. The J segment lost 6 bases and the V segment lost 11 bases, leaving 11 bases of the junction unmatched. The CDR3 has 13 amino acids. Germline-derived CDR1 and CDR2 are MNHEY and SVGAGI. The chain's CDR3 is CASAGGLSREQYF. The CDR3 region has the DNA TGTGCCTCGGCGGGGGGGCTCTCTCGCGAGCAGTACTTC.

This chain links TRBV7-2 with TRBJ1-3; maybe TRBD1 (5 bases). Germline-derived CDR1 and CDR2 are SGHTA and FQGNSA. The CDR3 loop spans 14 amino acids. V lost 1 base to trimming and J lost 6 bases, with 10 bases between them. The CDR3 region has the DNA TGTGCCAGCAGCTTAGTGGGCAGGGCAAACACCATATATTTT. Translation: CASSLVGRANTIYF.

The J gene is TRBJ2-3, the V gene TRBV4-1; D not resolved. Between the trimmed V and J ends, which lost 0 bases and 3 bases, there was a span of 10 bases. The CDR3 is made up of 15 amino acids. CDR1 is MGHRA and CDR2 is YSYEKL in the germline V gene. CDR3 nucleotides: TGCGCCAGCAGCCAAGATTCTACTCGAACAGATACGCAGTATTTT. Translation gives CASSQDSTRTDTQYF.

The gene calls are TRBV2 and TRBJ2-5, with D maybe TRBD2 (6 bases). The CDR3 spans 16 residues. The germline CDR1 and CDR2 sequences are SNHLY and FYNNEI. With 9 bases removed from V and 0 bases from J, the gap between germline ends came to 20 bases. CDR3 amino acids: CARREPGEMYQETQYF. The CDR3 DNA reads as TGTGCCAGAAGGGAACCGGGAGAAATGTACCAAGAGACCCAGTACTTC.

The chain is built from TRBV4-1 and TRBJ2-7; D unresolved. Between the trimmed V and J ends, which lost 2 bases and 3 bases, there was a span of 11 bases. The CDR3 sequence is 14 residues long. The germline gives CDR1 MGHRA, CDR2 YSYEKL. The CDR3 region is CASSQRTMNYEQYF. The CDR3, as DNA: TGCGCCAGCAGCCAAAGGACCATGAACTACGAGCAGTACTTC.